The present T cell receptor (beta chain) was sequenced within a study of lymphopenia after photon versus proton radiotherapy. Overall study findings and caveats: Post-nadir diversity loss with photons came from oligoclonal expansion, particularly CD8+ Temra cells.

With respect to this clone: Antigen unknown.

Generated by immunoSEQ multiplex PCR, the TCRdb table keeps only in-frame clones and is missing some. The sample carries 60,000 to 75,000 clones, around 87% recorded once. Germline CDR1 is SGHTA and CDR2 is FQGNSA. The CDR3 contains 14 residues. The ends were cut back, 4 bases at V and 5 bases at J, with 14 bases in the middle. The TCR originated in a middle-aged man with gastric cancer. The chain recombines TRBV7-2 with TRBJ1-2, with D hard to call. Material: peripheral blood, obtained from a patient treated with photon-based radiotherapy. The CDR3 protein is CASSSSEGGYGYTF. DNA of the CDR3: TGTGCCAGCAGCTCGTCGGAGGGAGGGTATGGCTACACCTTC.